The 28 T cell receptor beta chains listed next were all sequenced from one sample in a study of blood T cell repertoires in COVID-19. Method: immunoSEQ multiplex PCR; TCRdb's copy keeps in-frame clones and lacks some. This sample has 250,000 to 350,000 clones; 89% occur once, and the top ten carry around 13%. Sequencing was carried out using peripheral blood. All receptors derive from an older woman with acute or convalescent COVID-19.

This chain joins TRBV28 and TRBJ2-1; D is unclear. Trimming cost V 7 bases and J 3 bases, with 10 bases left between them. The CDR3 sequence is 13 residues long. CDR1 and CDR2 (germline): MDHEN, SYDVKM. This chain's CDR3 is CASTRGGYNEQFF. CDR3 in DNA: TGTGCCAGCACGCGCGGCGGCTACAATGAGCAGTTCTTC.

The count of this clone is one. The rearrangement joins TRBV27 to TRBJ1-6, with 10 bases lining up with TRBD1. Germline trimming cut 5 bases from V and 0 bases from J; bases unmatched to any gene: 7. The CDR3 sequence is 18 residues long. Germline V gives CDR1 MNHEY, CDR2 SMNVEV (reference sequence). The CDR3 nucleotides are TGTGCCAGCAGTGGGACAGGGGACATAAGCTCCTATAATTCACCCCTCCACTTT. Its protein is CASSGTGDISSYNSPLHF.

The rearrangement uses TRBV7-2 and TRBJ2-1; a possible D gene is TRBD2 (5 bases). The CDR3 spans 15 residues. CDR1 is SGHTA, CDR2 FQGNSA, per germline. The V and J ends lost 4 bases and 15 bases respectively, with 25 bases between them. CDR3 amino acids: CASSSFPMDFQNGFF. CDR3 nucleotide sequence: TGTGCCAGCAGCTCCTTTCCCATGGACTTCCAGAATGGGTTCTTC.

The V and J genes are TRBV9 and TRBJ1-5; D unresolved. The V gene's germline CDR1 is SGDLS and CDR2 YYNGEE. V was cut by 4 bases and J by 7 bases, with 12 bases left in between. The CDR3 spans 13 residues. CDR3 loop: CASSLDPSQPQHF. CDR3 nucleotides: TGTGCCAGCAGCCTAGATCCTAGCCAGCCCCAGCATTTT.

J is TRBJ2-3 and V is TRBV9; no firm D call. V was cut by 3 bases and J by 4 bases, with 9 bases left in between. CDR1 is SGDLS, CDR2 YYNGEE, per germline. The CDR3 runs 13 residues. The CDR3 region is CASSAPLSDTQYF. The DNA of the CDR3 is TGTGCCAGCAGCGCGCCCCTATCAGATACGCAGTATTTT.

The V call is TRBV6-2 or TRBV6-3, the J call TRBJ2-3; no clear D gene. V dropped 5 bases and J dropped 6 bases, with 12 bases sitting between them. The CDR3 covers 13 residues. Germline assignment: CDR1 MNHEY and CDR2 SVGEGT. CDR3 sequence reads: CASSPTLEDTQYF. The CDR3 nucleotides read TGTGCCAGCAGTCCGACTCTGGAGGATACGCAGTATTTT.

The chain is built from TRBV11-2 and TRBJ2-7; no clear D gene. Germline assignment: CDR1 SGHAT and CDR2 FQNNGV. The CDR3 is 15 amino acids. Trimming removed 3 bases from V and 3 bases from J, with 15 bases in between. This chain's CDR3 is CASSFVVGAVYEQYF. CDR3 DNA: TGTGCCAGCAGCTTCGTAGTCGGCGCGGTCTACGAGCAGTACTTC.

The chain combines TRBV18 with TRBJ1-1; 9 positions match TRBD1. Germline lookup yields CDR1 KGHSH and CDR2 LQKENI. This CDR3 has 15 residues. The trim removed 4 bases at V and 1 base at J, leaving 4 bases unmatched. In DNA, the CDR3 is TGTGCCAGCTCACGCACGACAGGGGGGAACACTGAAGCTTTCTTT. It codes for CASSRTTGGNTEAFF.

V is TRBV19 and J is TRBJ1-5; TRBD1 might be the D (5 bases). CDR1 and CDR2 (germline): LNHDA, SQIVND (reference sequence). Trimming removed 4 bases at V and 4 bases at J, with 17 bases between. This CDR3 contains 16 residues. CDR3 amino acids: CASSTEGGAANQPQHF. CDR3 in DNA: TGTGCCAGTAGTACTGAGGGAGGGGCGGCAAATCAGCCCCAGCATTTT.

The chain is built from TRBV4-3 and TRBJ2-1; 9 nucleotides align to TRBD2. J was trimmed by 4 bases and V by 2 bases; bases with no gene match: 6. CDR1 and CDR2 (germline): LGHNA, YSLEER. This CDR3 spans 16 amino acids. The CDR3 loop reads CASSQSGTSLYNEQFF. CDR3 nucleotides: TGCGCCAGCAGCCAATCCGGGACTAGCCTATACAATGAGCAGTTCTTC.

The count of this clone is one. This rearrangement joins TRBV30 to TRBJ2-7, with TRBD1 as a possible D gene (6 bases). The CDR3 totals 13 residues. Trimming removed 3 bases at V and 5 bases at J, with 14 bases between. Germline CDR1 and CDR2: GTSNPN and SVGIG (reference sequence). CDR3 sequence reads: CAWRNRVGDEQYF. Here the CDR3 DNA reads TGTGCCTGGAGAAACAGGGTGGGGGACGAGCAGTACTTC.

The chain links TRBV6-2 or TRBV6-3 to TRBJ1-6, with D possibly being TRBD1 (5 bases). CDR3 length: 13 amino acids. V was clipped by 3 bases and J by 13 bases, with 13 bases between them. CDR1 and CDR2 from the germline V gene are MNHEY and SVGEGT. The CDR3 spells CASSYPGGLPLHF. DNA of the CDR3: TGTGCCAGCAGTTATCCCGGGGGTTTGCCCCTCCACTTT.

The V and J genes are TRBV5-1 and TRBJ1-5; tentative D call: TRBD1 (6 bases). The germline V gene encodes CDR1 SGHRS and CDR2 YFSETQ. V lost 3 bases and J 5 bases, leaving 15 bases between the germline ends. The CDR3 has 15 residues. The CDR3 region is CASSWAPGVDQPQHF. The CDR3 coding sequence is TGCGCCAGCAGCTGGGCACCAGGGGTGGATCAGCCCCAGCATTTT.

This chain joins TRBV9 and TRBJ1-4, with D unclear. Trimming stripped 0 bases from V and 7 bases from J, with 7 bases between. Per the germline V gene, CDR1 is SGDLS and CDR2 is YYNGEE. CDR3 length equals 13 residues. DNA of the CDR3: TGTGCCAGCAGCGTAGGGCCAGTTGAAAAACTGTTTTTT. Translating gives CASSVGPVEKLFF.

The V and J genes are TRBV5-1 and TRBJ1-2, with a weak D call TRBD1 (6 bases). In germline, CDR1 is SGHRS, CDR2 YFSETQ. The CDR3 is 15 amino acids. Trimming cost V 0 bases and J 5 bases, with 14 bases left between them. CDR3 in amino acids: CASSLDRAKGYGYTF. As DNA, the CDR3 is TGCGCCAGCAGCTTGGACAGGGCGAAGGGTTATGGCTACACCTTC.

This clone has just one count. The J gene is TRBJ2-5, the V gene TRBV9; 12 bases agree with TRBD2. V was clipped by 0 bases and J by 2 bases; unmatched bases: 5. The CDR3 loop spans 17 amino acids. The germline V gene encodes CDR1 SGDLS and CDR2 YYNGEE. CDR3 sequence reads: CASSVDPSGGGQETQYF. DNA for the CDR3: TGTGCCAGCAGCGTAGACCCTAGCGGGGGGGGTCAAGAGACCCAGTACTTC.

The chain is built from TRBV7-7 and TRBJ2-3; TRBD2 matches at 9 bases. CDR1 is SSHAT, CDR2 FNYEAQ, per germline (reference sequence). V trimming: 1 base; J trimming: 2 bases; junction bases outside the gene matches: 4. The CDR3 has 16 residues. The CDR3 sequence is CASSLGTSDVTDTQYF. The CDR3 DNA is TGTGCCAGCAGCTTAGGGACTAGCGATGTCACAGATACGCAGTATTTT.

This chain connects TRBV28 to TRBJ1-5; D perhaps matches TRBD1 (5 bases). Per the germline V gene, CDR1 is MDHEN and CDR2 is SYDVKM. The CDR3 loop spans 13 amino acids. V lost 7 bases and J lost 6, with 13 bases in between. For the CDR3, the DNA is TGTGCCAGCACCCGGAGGGGCAGTCAGCCCCAGCATTTT. As protein: CASTRRGSQPQHF.

The rearrangement uses TRBV5-1 and TRBJ2-3; 7 nucleotides align to TRBD1. Germline V lookup: CDR1 SGHRS, CDR2 YFSETQ. The CDR3 contains 19 residues. J lost 0 bases, V lost 0 bases, and 13 bases had no gene match. CDR3 in DNA: TGCGCCAGCAGCTTGGTAGTTGGACAGGCCACCGTTAGCACAGATACGCAGTATTTT. It codes for CASSLVVGQATVSTDTQYF. Supplemented by reference TRBV5-1 and TRBJ2-3, the full variable domain reads KAGVTQTPRYLIKTRGQQVTLSCSPISGHRSVSWYQQTPGQGLQFLFEYFSETQRNKGNFPGRFSGRQFSNSRSEMNVSTLELGDSALYLCASSLVVGQATVSTDTQYFGPGTRLTVL.

The genes are TRBV6-2 or TRBV6-3 and TRBJ1-1, with no clear D. V was pared by 0 bases and J by 2 bases, with 13 bases between. There are 16 residues in the CDR3. Germline CDR1 is MNHEY and CDR2 is SVGEGT. CDR3 in DNA: TGTGCCAGCAGTTACTCCGACCGAGGGTACAACACTGAAGCTTTCTTT. Residues: CASSYSDRGYNTEAFF.

The chain links TRBV3-1 (or the pseudogene TRBV3-2) to TRBJ2-7, with D maybe TRBD2 (5 bases). With 4 bases removed from V and 0 bases from J, the gap between germline ends came to 13 bases. The germline CDR1 and CDR2 sequences are LGHDT and YNNKEL (reference sequence). This CDR3 comprises 15 residues. The CDR3 DNA follows: TGTGCCAGCAGCCCCCGGAGGCTGAACTCCTACGAGCAGTACTTC. Protein product: CASSPRRLNSYEQYF.

V is TRBV28 and J is TRBJ2-1; possibly TRBD2 for D (7 bases). The V gene lost 7 bases and the J gene lost 8 bases, with 12 bases spanning the gap. CDR1 MDHEN and CDR2 SYDVKM come from the germline V gene. The CDR3 extends over 12 amino acids. CDR3 in DNA: TGTGCCAGCAAGGGGGGGGTCCATGAGCAGTTCTTC. Its translation: CASKGGVHEQFF. Complete variable domain (other parts from reference TRBV28 and TRBJ2-1): DVKVTQSSRYLVKRTGEKVFLECVQDMDHENMFWYRQDPGLGLRLIYFSYDVKMKEKGDIPEGYSVSREKKERFSLILESASTNQTSMYLCASKGGVHEQFFGPGTRLTVL.

This chain links TRBV19 with TRBJ1-1; 7 nucleotides align to TRBD1. Germline V gene sequence: CDR1 LNHDA, CDR2 SQIVND (reference sequence). V dropped 7 bases and J dropped 4; count of bases not matched to a gene: 6. The CDR3 loop spans 13 amino acids. CDR3 nucleotides: TGTGCCAGTAACGACAGGGTGGCCACTGAAGCTTTCTTT. Its translation: CASNDRVATEAFF.

This clone was seen a handful of times. The chain uses TRBV6-1 and TRBJ1-2, with D unresolved. Germline lookup yields CDR1 MNHNS and CDR2 SASEGT. V lost 2 bases and J 8 bases, leaving 12 bases between the germline ends. The CDR3 runs 13 residues. CDR3 loop: CASSESGLLGYTF. The CDR3 coding sequence is TGTGCCAGCAGTGAAAGTGGCCTCTTAGGCTACACCTTC.

V and J are TRBV14 and TRBJ2-7; TRBD2 matches 9 bases. CDR3 length: 14 residues. Germline CDR1 and CDR2: SGHDN and FVKESK. With 2 bases clipped from V and 6 bases from J, the junction kept 5 bases outside the gene matches. The CDR3 bases are TGTGCCAGCAGCCAACCGGGACTAGCTGGCGAGCAGTACTTC. Amino acids: CASSQPGLAGEQYF.

The genes are TRBV27 and TRBJ2-7; no clear D. V was pared by 4 bases and J by 2 bases, with 9 bases between. Germline assignment: CDR1 MNHEY and CDR2 SMNVEV (reference sequence). There are 13 residues in the CDR3. In nucleotides, the CDR3 is TGTGCCAGCAGTTGGAGTCCCCCCTACGAGCAGTACTTC. Its protein product is CASSWSPPYEQYF.

The chain employs TRBV28 and TRBJ1-5; no firm D call. This CDR3 is 15 amino acids long. The V gene's germline CDR1 is MDHEN and CDR2 SYDVKM. V was clipped by 6 bases and J by 0 bases, with 12 bases between them. Written as DNA, the CDR3 is TGTGCCAGCAGCCTCCAGGTGTATAGCAATCAGCCCCAGCATTTT. This gives the protein CASSLQVYSNQPQHF.

The chain joins TRBV7-9 to TRBJ2-1; D remains ambiguous. Germline V gene data show CDR1 as SEHNR and CDR2 as FQNEAQ (reference sequence). Trimming pared 0 bases from V and 4 bases from J, leaving 10 bases between. The CDR3 has 15 residues. CDR3 sequence: CASSLARNQYNEQFF. The CDR3 nucleotides are TGTGCCAGCAGCTTAGCGCGGAACCAGTACAATGAGCAGTTCTTC.